Listed here is a single T cell receptor (beta chain). Its cognate antigen is unknown. The source of the sample is a study of long-term antiretroviral therapy in people with HIV. Study-wide results and limits: Comparison with controls showed narrower CDR3 length ranges in HIV repertoires.

They ran version v3.0 of the immunoSEQ assay at survey level. TCRdb keeps only in-frame clones here, not all; method: immunoSEQ multiplex PCR. The sample holds almost 30,000 clones, around 90% seen once. At least one PBMC sample before ART and at least two after were required. The CDR3 consists of 14 residues. Between the trimmed V and J ends, which lost 3 bases and 2 bases, there was a span of 10 bases. In germline, CDR1 is SGHTA, CDR2 FQGTGA. This TCR derives from a man in his fifties or sixties with HIV. The chain has TRBV7-3 and TRBJ1-2; D not certain. The sequenced sample was unsorted PBMCs, obtained 3.2 years before starting antiretroviral therapy. CDR3 DNA sequence: TGTGCCAGCAGCTTGGGCCCGGGAAACTATGGCTACACCTTC. It encodes CASSLGPGNYGYTF.